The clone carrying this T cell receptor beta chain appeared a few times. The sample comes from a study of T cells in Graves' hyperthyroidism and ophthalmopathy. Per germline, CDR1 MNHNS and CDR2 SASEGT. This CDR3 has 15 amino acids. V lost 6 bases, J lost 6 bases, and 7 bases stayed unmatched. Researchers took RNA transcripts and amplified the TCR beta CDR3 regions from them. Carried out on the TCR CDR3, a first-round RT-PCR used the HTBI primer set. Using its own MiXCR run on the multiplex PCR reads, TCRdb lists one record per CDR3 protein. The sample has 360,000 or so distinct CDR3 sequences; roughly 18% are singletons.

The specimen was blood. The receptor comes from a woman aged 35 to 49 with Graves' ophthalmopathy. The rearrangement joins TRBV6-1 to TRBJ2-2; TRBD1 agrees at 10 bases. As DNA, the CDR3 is TGTGCCAGCAGGGCAGGGACAGGGGATGCCGGGGAGCTGTTTTTT. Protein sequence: CASRAGTGDAGELFF.